This T cell receptor beta chain was sequenced for a study of CD8 T cells in ankylosing spondylitis. This clonotype was detected only a few times. What it binds is not known. Study outcomes and limitations: Significant enrichment of disease-linked clones was reported in matched ankylosing spondylitis synovial fluid. What appeared characteristic of ankylosing spondylitis blood was a TCR beta motif of fewer than ten highly homologous variants. Reactive arthritis synovial fluid and blood previously showed some of these motif variants.

The CDR3 consists of 13 residues. The V gene's germline CDR1 is SGHKS and CDR2 YYEKEE (reference sequence). V dropped 3 bases and J dropped 4 bases, with 10 bases sitting between them. For TCR beta, libraries came from quantitative 5'-RACE with molecular barcodes. MiXCR was run by TCRdb on the 5' RACE reads, yielding one entry per CDR3 protein. The table shows roughly 260,000 distinct CDR3 sequences, with 20% occurring only once. The chain recombines TRBV5-5 with TRBJ2-5; D not resolved. This TCR was recovered from a male donor with ankylosing spondylitis or in good health (not recorded which). The sequenced material came from blood, either unsorted or a sorted T cell fraction (not recorded which). This chain's CDR3 is CASSSSLRETQYF. CDR3 bases: TGTGCCAGCAGCTCCAGCCTTCGAGAGACCCAGTACTTC.